Here is one T cell receptor beta chain with its context. Its antigen is unknown. The data belong to a study of cytomegalovirus exposure and HLA in healthy donors. Overall study findings and caveats: Beyond CMV serostatus, there was no information to go on about immune exposure. In the analysis, some V segments, TRBV6-2 and TRBV6-3 included, were excluded as indistinguishable.

PCR amplification relied on 60 Vbeta primers (plus 13 Jbeta primers). In the original workflow: A later analysis counted 65 million to 90 million unique TCR beta chains, 9.5 million to 13 million shared. TCRdb's copy holds only in-frame clones and misses some; the assay was immunoSEQ multiplex PCR. For V, J and clone size, that table is used; D and trimming come from the DNA. The table records about 110,000 clones, roughly 68% of them present only once. CDR1 MNHNS and CDR2 SASEGT come from the germline V gene. Trimming removed 4 bases from V and 6 bases from J, with 16 bases in between. The CDR3 runs to 14 residues.

The sequence came from a woman aged 25 to 39 in good health and CMV-seronegative. The sequenced material came from PBMCs. The genes are TRBV6-1 and TRBJ2-7; D perhaps matches TRBD2 (6 bases). CDR3 amino acids: CASSAYLAGTEQYF. The CDR3 nucleotides are TGTGCCAGCAGTGCCTACCTGGCGGGAACCGAGCAGTACTTC.